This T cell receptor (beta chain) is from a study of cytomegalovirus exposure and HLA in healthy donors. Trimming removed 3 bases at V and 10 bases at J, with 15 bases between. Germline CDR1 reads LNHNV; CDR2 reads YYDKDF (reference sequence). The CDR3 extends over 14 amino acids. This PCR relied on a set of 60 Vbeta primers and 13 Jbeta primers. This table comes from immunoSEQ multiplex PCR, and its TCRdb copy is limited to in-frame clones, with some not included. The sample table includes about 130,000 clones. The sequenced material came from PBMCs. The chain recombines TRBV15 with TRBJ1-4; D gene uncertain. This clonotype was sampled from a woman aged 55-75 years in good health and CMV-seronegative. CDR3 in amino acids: CATSRRGGQGKLFF. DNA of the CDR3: TGTGCCACCAGCAGGAGAGGAGGGCAAGGAAAACTGTTTTTT.